Shown below are 12 T cell receptor beta chains from a single sample sequenced in a study of T cells after posttransplantation cyclophosphamide. TCRdb's copy holds only in-frame clones and misses some; the assay was immunoSEQ multiplex PCR. The sample has about 47,000 clones, 85% to 95% seen once. The sample comprised PBMCs. These receptors came from a woman aged 25 to 39 in good health and a related stem cell transplant donor.

The chain links TRBV15 to TRBJ2-3; 7 bases line up with TRBD2. V was pared by 5 bases and J by 1 base, with 9 bases of the junction left unmatched. The CDR3 runs 16 residues. Germline assignment: CDR1 LNHNV and CDR2 YYDKDF (reference sequence). CDR3 sequence reads: CATSDWGGRRTDTQYF. The CDR3 DNA follows: TGTGCCACCAGCGACTGGGGGGGACGTCGCACAGATACGCAGTATTTT. The full variable domain, with the rest looked up from reference TRBV15 and TRBJ2-3, is DAMVIQNPRYQVTQFGKPVTLSCSQTLNHNVMYWYQQKSSQAPKLLFHYYDKDFNNEADTPDNFQSRRPNTSFCFLDIRSPGLGDTAMYLCATSDWGGRRTDTQYFGPGTRLTVL.

The J gene is TRBJ2-3, the V gene TRBV11-3; D may be TRBD2 (6 bases). V shed 0 bases and J shed 0 bases, with 10 bases lying between them. CDR1 is SGHNT, CDR2 YENEEA, per germline. The CDR3 has 16 amino acids. This CDR3 reads CASSLEGGASTDTQYF. CDR3 DNA: TGTGCCAGCAGCTTAGAGGGAGGAGCTAGCACAGATACGCAGTATTTT.

The rearrangement links TRBV7-3 to TRBJ2-1; TRBD2 aligns across 8 bases. The CDR3 loop spans 15 amino acids. Germline CDR1 and CDR2: SGHTA and FQGTGA. V lost 5 bases to trimming and J lost 3 bases; unmatched junction nucleotides: 6. The CDR3 loop is CASSPRSGGYNEQFF. The CDR3 DNA reads TGTGCCAGCAGCCCACGGAGCGGGGGCTACAATGAGCAGTTCTTC. The variable domain in full, completed from reference TRBV7-3 and TRBJ2-1, reads GAGVSQTPSNKVTEKGKYVELRCDPISGHTALYWYRQSLGQGPEFLIYFQGTGAADDSGLPNDRFFAVRPEGSVSTLKIQRTERGDSAVYLCASSPRSGGYNEQFFGPGTRLTVL.

The rearrangement links TRBV7-6 to TRBJ2-1, with 7 bases lining up with TRBD2. This CDR3 contains 17 residues. V gave up 5 bases and J gave up 8 bases; unmatched junction bases: 18. CDR1 SGHVS and CDR2 FNYEAQ come from the germline V gene. In DNA form, the CDR3 reads TGTGCCAGCAGCCTCCGACCCGGGACTACTTGGCTGGATGAGCAGTTCTTC. It translates to CASSLRPGTTWLDEQFF.

This chain links TRBV30 with TRBJ2-2, with D tentatively TRBD2 (5 bases). V gave up 7 bases and J gave up 1 base, with 13 bases separating them. This CDR3 has 14 amino acids. CDR1 is GTSNPN and CDR2 is SVGIG in the germline V gene (reference sequence). In DNA, the CDR3 is TGTGCCTATCCCGGGGAGCGGAACACCGGGGAGCTGTTTTTT. It yields the protein CAYPGERNTGELFF.

The chain employs TRBV4-1 and TRBJ2-1, with 10 bases lining up with TRBD2. Trimming removed 0 bases from V and 6 bases from J; junction bases left unmatched: 14. The CDR3 is 19 residues long. Germline loops: CDR1 MGHRA, CDR2 YSYEKL. The chain's CDR3 is CASSQDDEARLAGGNEQFF. The CDR3 coding sequence is TGCGCCAGCAGCCAAGATGACGAGGCCCGACTAGCGGGCGGCAATGAGCAGTTCTTC.

This clone showed up just once. This rearrangement joins TRBV7-2 to TRBJ2-3; 8 bases are a match to TRBD2. CDR3 length: 15 amino acids. In germline, CDR1 is SGHTA, CDR2 FQGNSA. V dropped 2 bases and J dropped 5; count of bases not matched to a gene: 6. The CDR3 nucleotides are TGTGCCAGCAGCTTATACGGGGGGGACGGAGATACGCAGTATTTT. It encodes CASSLYGGDGDTQYF.

The chain carries TRBV28 and TRBJ1-5; D gene uncertain. Trimming stripped 1 base from V and 7 bases from J, with 14 bases between. Germline V gene data show CDR1 as MDHEN and CDR2 as SYDVKM. The CDR3 loop spans 15 amino acids. The DNA of the CDR3 is TGTGCCAGCAGTTTATCGGAAGGAGCGATCCAGCCCCAGCATTTT. Protein product: CASSLSEGAIQPQHF. Filled out from reference TRBV28 and TRBJ1-5, the complete variable domain reads DVKVTQSSRYLVKRTGEKVFLECVQDMDHENMFWYRQDPGLGLRLIYFSYDVKMKEKGDIPEGYSVSREKKERFSLILESASTNQTSMYLCASSLSEGAIQPQHFGDGTRLSIL.

This chain uses TRBV5-1 with TRBJ2-3, with TRBD2 identical over 7 bases. The trim removed 3 bases at V and 4 bases at J, leaving 5 bases unmatched. The CDR3 has 14 amino acids. CDR1 is SGHRS, CDR2 YFSETQ, per germline. The CDR3 DNA is TGCGCCAGCAGCTCGGTGGGGGGGGCAGATACGCAGTATTTT. Translation gives CASSSVGGADTQYF. The full variable domain, in which reference TRBV5-1 and TRBJ2-3 provide the parts outside the CDR3, is KAGVTQTPRYLIKTRGQQVTLSCSPISGHRSVSWYQQTPGQGLQFLFEYFSETQRNKGNFPGRFSGRQFSNSRSEMNVSTLELGDSALYLCASSSVGGADTQYFGPGTRLTVL.

This sequence joins TRBV30 and TRBJ1-1; a weak D match, TRBD1 (5 bases). Germline V gene lookup returns CDR1 GTSNPN and CDR2 SVGIG (reference sequence). The CDR3 covers 14 residues. V shed 2 bases and J shed 4 bases, with 14 bases lying between them. In nucleotides, the CDR3 is TGTGCCTGGAGTAAGGGACCGGGGGGCACTGAAGCTTTCTTT. Amino acid sequence: CAWSKGPGGTEAFF.

V usage is TRBV10-3 and J usage is TRBJ1-1; 8 bases line up with TRBD1. V was clipped by 3 bases and J by 4 bases; unmatched bases: 4. The CDR3 is 14 amino acids. Germline lookup yields CDR1 ENHRY and CDR2 SYGVKD. As DNA, the CDR3 is TGTGCCATCAGTGAACAGGGGGAGGGCACTGAAGCTTTCTTT. It codes for CAISEQGEGTEAFF.

The chain uses TRBV6-6 and TRBJ1-4; no firm D call. CDR1 MNHNY and CDR2 SVGAGI come from the germline V gene (reference sequence). This CDR3 has 15 residues. The germline V and J ends were trimmed by 2 bases and 2 bases, with 9 bases remaining between them. CDR3 region: CASSYARLTNEKLFF. The DNA of the CDR3 is TGTGCCAGCAGTTACGCGCGGTTGACTAATGAAAAACTGTTTTTT.